Following are 26 T cell receptor beta chains from one sample sequenced in a study of T cells in Graves' hyperthyroidism and ophthalmopathy. There were TCR beta CDR3 regions amplified from RNA transcripts. During a first-round RT-PCR of the TCR CDR3, the HTBI primer set was used. In TCRdb, the multiplex PCR reads were re-called with MiXCR into one record per CDR3 protein. There are under 700,000 distinct CDR3 sequences in the sample; roughly a sixth occur only once, and roughly 18% lies in the top ten. Sequences were obtained from blood. All receptors derive from a woman between 18 and 30 years old with Graves' hyperthyroidism.

This clonotype came up many times. The rearrangement uses TRBV7-8 and TRBJ2-3; D is uncertain. This CDR3 is built from 12 residues. Germline loops: CDR1 SGHVS, CDR2 FQNEAQ. Between the trimmed V and J ends, which lost 5 bases and 4 bases, there was a span of 7 bases. DNA for the CDR3: TGTGCCAGCAGCACGTTGGCAGATACGCAGTATTTT. Its protein product is CASSTLADTQYF.

This clonotype was picked up a small number of times. J is TRBJ1-1 and V is TRBV28; the D gene is possibly TRBD1 (6 bases). Germline CDR1 is MDHEN and CDR2 is SYDVKM. Trimming took off 5 bases at V and 1 base at J, with 11 bases between the two ends. The CDR3 has 14 residues. The CDR3 reads CASSSPGANTEAFF. The CDR3 nucleotides are TGTGCCAGCAGTAGTCCGGGGGCGAACACTGAAGCTTTCTTT.

This clonotype was counted ten times or more. The V call is TRBV6-1, the J call TRBJ2-3; a weak D match, TRBD1 (7 bases). This CDR3 has 16 amino acids. Germline CDR1 is MNHNS and CDR2 is SASEGT. V dropped 6 bases and J dropped 2 bases, with 18 bases sitting between them. The CDR3 nucleotides read TGTGCCAGCAGCCGCTGGCGGGACAGCAACACAGATACGCAGTATTTT. This translates into CASSRWRDSNTDTQYF.

The CDR3 sequence: CASSVDLSSGNTIYF. CDR3 DNA sequence: TGTGCCAGCAGCGTAGATCTGAGCTCTGGAAACACCATATATTTT. The chain is built from TRBV9 and TRBJ1-3; no clear D gene. CDR3 size: 15 residues. Germline V gene data show CDR1 as SGDLS and CDR2 as YYNGEE. V shed 0 bases and J shed 0 bases, with 7 bases lying between them. Looking up the rest from reference TRBV9 and TRBJ1-3 gives the full variable domain: DSGVTQTPKHLITATGQRVTLRCSPRSGDLSVYWYQQSLDQGLQFLIQYYNGEERAKGNILERFSAQQFPDLHSELNLSSLELGDSALYFCASSVDLSSGNTIYFGEGSWLTVV.

This clonotype was seen more than once but under ten times. J is TRBJ1-4 and V is TRBV20-1; TRBD1 agrees at 7 bases. Germline-derived CDR1 and CDR2 are DFQATT and SNEGSKA (reference sequence). V lost 5 bases to trimming and J lost 8 bases; unmatched junction nucleotides: 11. The CDR3 runs to 14 residues. The CDR3 sequence is CSAGRGGSLEKLFF. As DNA, the CDR3 is TGCAGTGCTGGCCGAGGGGGCTCCCTCGAAAAACTGTTTTTT.

Comment on this clonotype: One junction end disagrees with the germline gene, perhaps due to a read error. The chain employs TRBV7-2 and TRBJ2-1; 8 nucleotides line up with TRBD1. The CDR3 consists of 17 residues. Germline CDR1 SGHTA, CDR2 FQGNSA. DNA of the CDR3: TGTGCCGGCAGCGTGTATCCCTCAGGGGGCGGAATGAATGAGCAGTTCTTC. Encoded protein: CAGSVYPSGGGMNEQFF.

Ten or more counts support this clonotype. CDR3 residues: CASSEWGGASTDTQYF. CDR3 sequence (DNA): TGTGCCAGCAGTGAATGGGGGGGGGCTTCCACAGATACGCAGTATTTT. The rearrangement joins TRBV6-1 to TRBJ2-3; tentatively, D is TRBD2 (7 bases). The CDR3 has 16 amino acids. Germline CDR1 reads MNHNS; CDR2 reads SASEGT. Between the trimmed V and J ends, which lost 2 bases and 2 bases, there was a span of 14 bases.

As DNA, the CDR3 is TGCAGTGCTAGGGTCAGCTACGAGCAGTACTTC. It specifies CSARVSYEQYF. The rearrangement links TRBV20-1 to TRBJ2-7; D remains ambiguous. CDR3 size: 11 residues. V gave up 3 bases and J gave up 3 bases, with 6 bases separating them. Germline V gives CDR1 DFQATT, CDR2 SNEGSKA (reference sequence).

This clonotype was counted ten times or more. The genes are TRBV7-3 and TRBJ1-1, with D unclear. Per germline, CDR1 SGHTA and CDR2 FQGTGA. This CDR3 contains 15 residues. Trimming removed 2 bases from V and 4 bases from J, with 14 bases in between. CDR3 DNA sequence: TGTGCCAGCAGCTTATCCGGAGGTGGGAGCACTGAAGCTTTCTTT. It is translated as CASSLSGGGSTEAFF.

The chain carries TRBV6-1 and TRBJ2-7; a possible D gene is TRBD1 (5 bases). The CDR3 is 14 amino acids. Germline V gives CDR1 MNHNS, CDR2 SASEGT. V lost 6 bases and J 4 bases, leaving 16 bases between the germline ends. The CDR3 DNA is TGTGCCAGCAGCCCTGCGACAGACACTTACGAGCAGTACTTC. Its translation is CASSPATDTYEQYF.

The V gene is TRBV3-1, the J gene TRBJ2-1; D perhaps matches TRBD2 (5 bases). The V and J ends lost 3 bases and 9 bases respectively, with 9 bases between them. CDR3 size: 12 residues. Germline assignment: CDR1 LGHDT and CDR2 YNNKEL (reference sequence). CDR3 DNA sequence: TGTGCCAGCAGCCAGGGAGATCGTGAGCAGTTCTTC. Amino acids: CASSQGDREQFF.

There are a few counts of this clonotype. The chain links TRBV27 to TRBJ1-5, with TRBD1 matching over 8 bases. Germline V CDR1 and CDR2: MNHEY, SMNVEV (reference sequence). The CDR3 spans 15 residues. The J segment lost 3 bases and the V segment lost 2 bases, leaving 3 bases of the junction unmatched. CDR3: CASSLKGQDNQPQHF. CDR3 bases: TGTGCCAGCAGTTTAAAGGGACAGGACAATCAGCCCCAGCATTTT.

The J gene is TRBJ2-1, the V gene TRBV6-1; the D call may be TRBD1 or TRBD2 (5 bases each). Germline values: CDR1 MNHNS, CDR2 SASEGT. The CDR3 length is 16 residues. V was cut by 6 bases and J by 6 bases, with 21 bases left in between. The CDR3 region is CASRYTTDAGANEQFF. The CDR3 DNA reads as TGTGCCAGCAGATACACGACTGATGCCGGGGCCAATGAGCAGTTCTTC.

By share, this clonotype counts as large (0.1 to 1%). The genes are TRBV28 and TRBJ2-3; tentatively, D is TRBD2 (5 bases). Germline CDR1 MDHEN, CDR2 SYDVKM. Deletions cut 7 bases from V and 6 bases from J, with 17 bases between. The CDR3 has 14 residues. The CDR3 DNA reads as TGTGCCAGCACCCGCCCGCGGGCGGCCGATACGCAGTATTTT. Protein: CASTRPRAADTQYF.

This clonotype appeared many times. J is TRBJ2-3 and V is TRBV7-3; D possibly corresponds to TRBD2 (6 bases). This CDR3 is 14 amino acids long. Germline V gene lookup returns CDR1 SGHTA and CDR2 FQGTGA. V was clipped by 4 bases and J by 2 bases, with 10 bases between them. The CDR3 protein is CASSSAGTTDTQYF. CDR3 in DNA: TGTGCCAGCAGCTCCGCGGGGACCACAGATACGCAGTATTTT. Full variable domain (remainder filled in from reference TRBV7-3 and TRBJ2-3): GAGVSQTPSNKVTEKGKYVELRCDPISGHTALYWYRQSLGQGPEFLIYFQGTGAADDSGLPNDRFFAVRPEGSVSTLKIQRTERGDSAVYLCASSSAGTTDTQYFGPGTRLTVL.

As concerns this clonotype: The junction differs from germline at one of its ends, possibly a read error. The chain joins TRBV18 to TRBJ2-3; 8 bases align to TRBD2. The CDR3 totals 15 residues. Per the germline V gene, CDR1 is KGHSH and CDR2 is LQKENI. This CDR3 is CASSPPSGGQNTQYF. CDR3 sequence (DNA): TGTGCCAGCTCCCCACCCAGCGGGGGCCAGAATACGCAGTATTTT.

This sequence joins TRBV6-5 and TRBJ2-2; D is unresolved. Germline V gives CDR1 MNHEY, CDR2 SVGAGI. The V end lost 2 bases, the J end lost 6 bases, and 4 bases lay between the germline ends. CDR3 length: 12 amino acids. The CDR3 sequence: CASSYGAGELFF. CDR3 in DNA: TGTGCCAGCAGTTACGGGGCCGGGGAGCTGTTTTTT.

This clonotype was recorded at least ten times. This chain joins TRBV7-2 and TRBJ2-3; 7 bases line up with TRBD2. CDR1 and CDR2 (germline): SGHTA, FQGNSA. Trimming cost V 1 base and J 3 bases; bases outside gene matches: 7. This CDR3 region has 16 residues. CDR3 bases: TGTGCCAGCAGCTTAGTTGGCGGGGGAGGGACAGATACGCAGTATTTT. This sequence encodes CASSLVGGGGTDTQYF.

The V gene is TRBV11-3, the J gene TRBJ1-1; a possible D gene is TRBD1 (6 bases). This CDR3 has 20 residues. Trimming removed 6 bases at V and 1 base at J, with 30 bases between. The germline V gene has CDR1 SGHNT and CDR2 YENEEA. CDR3 in DNA: TGTGCCAGCAGTTTTAACCTCCCCTTTTTAACAGGGAGTAGGAACACTGAAGCTTTCTTT. Protein sequence: CASSFNLPFLTGSRNTEAFF.

This chain links TRBV7-9 with TRBJ2-1; 11 nucleotides match TRBD2. Germline V gene data show CDR1 as SEHNR and CDR2 as FQNEAQ (reference sequence). The junction had 6 bases not matched to a gene; V was cut back by 0 bases and J by 8 bases. CDR3 size: 16 residues. This CDR3 reads CASSLARVAGGYEQFF. In DNA, the CDR3 is TGTGCCAGCAGCTTAGCTCGGGTAGCGGGAGGGTATGAGCAGTTCTTC.

The V call is TRBV11-2, the J call TRBJ2-3, with D possibly matching TRBD1 (5 bases). The CDR3 extends over 14 amino acids. V gave up 6 bases and J gave up 0 bases, with 10 bases separating them. Per the germline V gene, CDR1 is SGHAT and CDR2 is FQNNGV. CDR3 DNA: TGTGCCAGCAGGGGTTACAGGAGCACAGATACGCAGTATTTT. Amino acid sequence: CASRGYRSTDTQYF. The variable domain in full, with the rest retrieved from reference TRBV11-2 and TRBJ2-3, is EAGVAQSPRYKIIEKRQSVAFWCNPISGHATLYWYQQILGQGPKLLIQFQNNGVVDDSQLPKDRFSAERLKGVDSTLKIQPAKLEDSAVYLCASRGYRSTDTQYFGPGTRLTVL.

This clonotype was seen many times. The rearrangement joins TRBV3-1 to TRBJ2-1; D is unclear. CDR1 is LGHDT, CDR2 YNNKEL, per germline (reference sequence). The length of the CDR3 is 16 residues. Between the trimmed V and J ends, which lost 0 bases and 0 bases, there was a span of 9 bases. The CDR3, as DNA: TGTGCCAGCAGCCAAGACCCGTCCAACTCCTACAATGAGCAGTTCTTC. Its translation: CASSQDPSNSYNEQFF.

V gene TRBV19 combines with J gene TRBJ1-1, with TRBD1 matching 9 bases. Per the germline V gene, CDR1 is LNHDA and CDR2 is SQIVND (reference sequence). The CDR3 loop spans 16 amino acids. With V trimmed by 4 bases and J by 4 bases, 10 bases remained unmatched. The CDR3 spells CASSTPQTGGSTEAFF. CDR3 DNA: TGTGCCAGTAGTACCCCACAGACAGGGGGTAGCACTGAAGCTTTCTTT.

The chain has TRBV10-1 and TRBJ2-2; D is unresolved. This CDR3 contains 17 residues. The germline CDR1 and CDR2 sequences are WNHNN and SYGVQD (reference sequence). V was shortened by 4 bases and J by 2 bases, with 17 bases between the two germline ends. The DNA for the CDR3 is TGCGCCAGCAGTGGTTGCAGCCCGACCACTAACACCGGGGAGCTGTTTTTT. It yields the protein CASSGCSPTTNTGELFF.

This chain uses TRBV20-1 with TRBJ2-1; TRBD2 matches 7 bases. V was clipped by 3 bases and J by 3 bases; unmatched bases: 8. The germline V gene encodes CDR1 DFQATT and CDR2 SNEGSKA (reference sequence). The CDR3 sequence is 15 residues long. The DNA of the CDR3 is TGCAGTGCTAGTGGCGGGAGCGCACTCTACAATGAGCAGTTCTTC. Translated, it gives CSASGGSALYNEQFF.

This clonotype has at least ten counts. The V gene is TRBV20-1, the J gene TRBJ2-3; 13 bases line up with TRBD2. The CDR3 runs 20 residues. Germline CDR1 is DFQATT and CDR2 is SNEGSKA (reference sequence). V dropped 5 bases and J dropped 2; count of bases not matched to a gene: 19. The CDR3 spells CSAVGLAGRMPNKNTDTQYF. CDR3 sequence (DNA): TGCAGTGCTGTGGGACTAGCGGGAAGGATGCCAAACAAAAACACAGATACGCAGTATTTT.